One sample yielded the 5 T cell receptor beta chains listed below, sequenced in a study of identical twins. TCRdb reprocessed the 5' RACE reads with MiXCR, giving one entry per CDR3 protein. The sample contains roughly 250,000 distinct CDR3 sequences, 5.5% to 8% of which appear only once. This sample also appeared in a second study, on yellow fever vaccine responses in identical twins.

The sequenced sample consisted of memory (CD45RO+) T cells sorted from blood. These receptor sequences come from a woman between 18 and 30 years old in good health.

The rearrangement uses TRBV29-1 and TRBJ1-1, with D hard to call. Germline V gene sequence: CDR1 SQVTM, CDR2 ANQGSEA. This CDR3 is 13 amino acids long. V gave up 5 bases and J gave up 6 bases, with 16 bases separating them. This CDR3 is CSVQSSVPPEAFF. Here the CDR3 DNA reads TGCAGCGTTCAGTCCAGCGTTCCCCCTGAAGCTTTCTTT. Filled out from reference TRBV29-1 and TRBJ1-1, the complete variable domain reads SAVISQKPSRDICQRGTSLTIQCQVDSQVTMMFWYRQQPGQSLTLIATANQGSEATYESGFVIDKFPISRPNLTFSTLTVSNMSPEDSSIYLCSVQSSVPPEAFFGQGTRLTVV.

This clonotype was recorded many times. The V and J genes are TRBV20-1 and TRBJ2-2, with 7 positions matching TRBD2. The CDR3 is made up of 17 amino acids. Germline V gene lookup returns CDR1 DFQATT and CDR2 SNEGSKA (reference sequence). J was trimmed by 5 bases and V by 5 bases; bases with no gene match: 17. This chain's CDR3 is CSARKGTSGAGTGELFF. The CDR3 DNA reads as TGCAGTGCTCGGAAAGGGACGTCGGGAGCGGGGACCGGGGAGCTGTTTTTT.

This clonotype showed up just a few times. V and J are TRBV5-1 and TRBJ2-5, with D unresolved. With 1 base removed from V and 1 base from J, the gap between germline ends came to 11 bases. The CDR3 contains 15 residues. Germline-derived CDR1 and CDR2 are SGHRS and YFSETQ. Written as DNA, the CDR3 is TGCGCCAGCAGCTTGACTACTTTGGGCCAAGAGACCCAGTACTTC. The encoded protein is CASSLTTLGQETQYF.

This clonotype was observed many times. The chain joins TRBV28 to TRBJ2-4; 7 bases match TRBD1. In germline, CDR1 is MDHEN, CDR2 SYDVKM. Germline trimming cut 5 bases from V and 0 bases from J; bases unmatched to any gene: 7. CDR3 size: 16 residues. CDR3 region: CASSTGQTLAKNIQYF. The CDR3 DNA reads as TGTGCCAGCAGTACGGGACAGACACTAGCCAAAAACATTCAGTACTTC.

This clonotype was seen a handful of times. The chain couples TRBV18 to TRBJ2-1; 12 bases agree with TRBD2. In germline, CDR1 is KGHSH, CDR2 LQKENI. V lost 3 bases, J lost 7 bases, and 7 bases stayed unmatched. This CDR3 is 16 amino acids long. The CDR3 sequence is CASSPGRLAGGNEQFF. The CDR3 nucleotides are TGTGCCAGCTCACCTGGTCGGCTAGCGGGGGGGAATGAGCAGTTCTTC.